This T cell receptor beta chain stems from a study of cytomegalovirus exposure and HLA in healthy donors. This PCR relied on a set of 60 Vbeta primers and 13 Jbeta primers. Source study methods: In a later analysis, the count reached some 75 million unique TCR beta chains, with around 11 million shared. Data came from immunoSEQ multiplex PCR; TCRdb stores just in-frame clones and leaves some out. V and J calls plus clone size are reproduced from that table; the DNA served to infer D and trimming. The sample contains under 150,000 clones, 70% to 80% of which appear only once. About this clone: Its antigen remains unidentified.

Study-wide points: High specificity and sensitivity for cytomegalovirus status were reported for the classifier. A later analysis associated 16,951 TCR beta sequences with HLA alleles at a 0.05 false discovery rate. Presence/absence analyses supposed approximately even sequencing depth among donors.

V gave up 5 bases and J gave up 4 bases, with 18 bases separating them. The CDR3 runs 16 residues. The germline CDR1 and CDR2 sequences are SEHNR and FQNEAQ (reference sequence). The specimen sequenced was PBMCs. This chain connects TRBV7-9 to TRBJ2-1; tentative D call: TRBD2 (7 bases). The sequence was collected from a human donor in good health. The CDR3: CASSPPRGGAYNEQFF. CDR3 nucleotide sequence: TGTGCCAGCAGCCCGCCTAGGGGGGGGGCTTACAATGAGCAGTTCTTC.